This TCR beta chain was captured by sequencing in a study of CD8 T cells in ankylosing spondylitis. Study results and limitations: Characteristic, it appeared, of ankylosing spondylitis blood was a TCR beta motif of about eight highly homologous variants. In peripheral blood, disease-linked CD8+ clones occurred at relatively low frequencies. Reactive arthritis synovial fluid and blood were previously reported to contain some motif variants. According to the report, clones linked to the disease were significantly enriched in matched synovial fluid samples taken from ankylosing spondylitis patients.

With respect to this clonotype: Its cognate antigen is unknown.

Researchers built TCR beta libraries using quantitative 5'-RACE with molecular barcodes. MiXCR was run by TCRdb on the 5' RACE reads, yielding one entry per CDR3 protein. The table shows 470,000 or so distinct CDR3 sequences, with roughly 26% occurring only once. The origin of this receptor is a male donor with ankylosing spondylitis. Sequences were obtained from blood, either unsorted or a sorted T cell fraction (not recorded which).

The chain's CDR3 is CASSPLGTGFIGEQFF. In DNA, the CDR3 is TGTGCCAGCAGCCCATTAGGGACAGGGTTCATCGGTGAGCAGTTCTTC. The chain links TRBV7-7 to TRBJ2-1; 9 bases are shared with TRBD1. The CDR3 has 16 amino acids. The germline V gene has CDR1 SSHAT and CDR2 FNYEAQ (reference sequence). After removal of 5 bases from V and 9 bases from J, the junction contained 14 bases not matched to a gene.